A single sample gave rise to the 27 T cell receptor beta chains below, sequenced in a study of naive and memory T cell subsets. The SP2 primer and nested alpha and beta constant region primers amplified ligated cDNA in four rounds. Using its own MiXCR run on the UMI-ligation and nested PCR reads, TCRdb lists one record per CDR3 protein. This sample yields about 710 distinct CDR3 sequences, of which more than 3.5% are seen a single time; roughly 19% belongs to the top ten. An oligonucleotide containing a UMI was ligated to the 3' end of TCR cDNA. Sample: skin, taken from a tuberculin skin test site or a saline-injected site (not recorded which). The source of these receptors is an adult in good health.

This clonotype is labeled medium-sized. The chain has TRBV6-4 and TRBJ1-2; D is unclear. The CDR3 contains 15 residues. Looked up from germline, CDR1 is MRHNA and CDR2 is SNTAGT. V was clipped by 0 bases and J by 8 bases, with 16 bases between them. Here the CDR3 DNA reads TGTGCCAGCAGTGACTCAGCCCCTTCCCGCGGGGGCTACACCTTC. As protein: CASSDSAPSRGGYTF.

This clonotype is labeled large (0.1 to 1%). The gene calls are TRBV15 and TRBJ2-5; D is possibly TRBD1 (5 bases). This CDR3 contains 13 residues. Germline CDR1 and CDR2: LNHNV and YYDKDF (reference sequence). The V end lost 6 bases, the J end lost 4 bases, and 12 bases lay between the germline ends. CDR3 coding DNA: TGTGCCACCAGTCGAGCTGGGGCAGAGACCCAGTACTTC. Translated, it gives CATSRAGAETQYF. Full variable domain (remainder filled in from reference TRBV15 and TRBJ2-5): DAMVIQNPRYQVTQFGKPVTLSCSQTLNHNVMYWYQQKSSQAPKLLFHYYDKDFNNEADTPDNFQSRRPNTSFCFLDIRSPGLGDTAMYLCATSRAGAETQYFGPGTRLLVL.

This clonotype is judged large. V and J are TRBV20-1 and TRBJ2-1; 8 bases map to TRBD2. J was trimmed by 5 bases and V by 6 bases; bases with no gene match: 15. The CDR3 length is 16 residues. Germline V gives CDR1 DFQATT, CDR2 SNEGSKA (reference sequence). CDR3 amino acids: CSAIDPLRGAHNEQFF. The CDR3 region has the DNA TGCAGTGCCATCGACCCGTTGCGGGGGGCACACAATGAGCAGTTCTTC.

By frequency in the sample, this clonotype is medium-sized. J is TRBJ2-1 and V is TRBV7-2; D gene unclear. The CDR3 sequence is 13 residues long. Germline CDR1 is SGHTA and CDR2 is FQGNSA. V was trimmed by 4 bases and J by 8 bases, leaving 12 bases between them. CDR3 loop: CASSSARRDEQFF. In nucleotides, the CDR3 is TGTGCCAGCAGCTCCGCCCGCCGGGATGAGCAGTTCTTC.

Relative to its sample, this clonotype is medium-sized (0.01 to 0.1%). This chain joins TRBV12-3 or TRBV12-4 and TRBJ1-1; D not certain. With 3 bases removed from V and 1 base from J, the gap between germline ends came to 18 bases. The CDR3 covers 17 residues. CDR3 loop: CASSLGPLFSGNTEAFF. The CDR3 DNA follows: TGTGCCAGCAGTTTGGGCCCTCTCTTTTCAGGGAACACTGAAGCTTTCTTT.

By frequency in the sample, this clonotype is medium-sized. The chain has TRBV28 and TRBJ2-5; 12 bases align to TRBD2. The CDR3 has 16 residues. Germline values: CDR1 MDHEN, CDR2 SYDVKM. With V trimmed by 3 bases and J by 1 base, 3 bases remained unmatched. The CDR3 spells CASSLGLAGLQETQYF. CDR3 coding DNA: TGTGCCAGCAGTTTGGGACTAGCGGGCCTCCAAGAGACCCAGTACTTC.

By share of the sample, this clonotype is medium-sized. The CDR3 reads CASSLSGLREETQYF. CDR3 nucleotide sequence: TGTGCCAGCAGCTTATCGGGGCTCCGGGAAGAGACCCAGTACTTC. V is TRBV11-2 and J is TRBJ2-5; D may match TRBD1 or TRBD2 (5 bases each). Germline CDR1 SGHAT, CDR2 FQNNGV. Between the trimmed V and J ends, which lost 2 bases and 3 bases, there was a span of 13 bases. The CDR3 is made up of 15 amino acids. Supplemented by reference TRBV11-2 and TRBJ2-5, the full variable domain reads EAGVAQSPRYKIIEKRQSVAFWCNPISGHATLYWYQQILGQGPKLLIQFQNNGVVDDSQLPKDRFSAERLKGVDSTLKIQPAKLEDSAVYLCASSLSGLREETQYFGPGTRLLVL.

By sample share, this clonotype is medium-sized. This sequence joins TRBV6-1 and TRBJ1-1; D is perhaps TRBD1 (6 bases). The CDR3 contains 15 residues. Germline V CDR1 and CDR2: MNHNS, SASEGT. Trimming pared 6 bases from V and 4 bases from J, leaving 18 bases between. The CDR3 nucleotides read TGTGCCAGCAGACGGGACACCGGTGGTGGCACTGAAGCTTTCTTT. Translation gives CASRRDTGGGTEAFF.

By sample share, this clonotype is large. This chain links TRBV9 with TRBJ2-2, with D hard to call. Trimming took off 1 base at V and 1 base at J, with 5 bases between the two ends. The CDR3 extends over 14 amino acids. CDR1 and CDR2 from the germline V gene are SGDLS and YYNGEE. CDR3 sequence reads: CASSVFQNTGELFF. CDR3 coding DNA: TGTGCCAGCAGCGTATTCCAGAACACCGGGGAGCTGTTTTTT.

The V gene is TRBV29-1, the J gene TRBJ1-5; D not resolved. The CDR3 length is 13 residues. Trimming cost V 1 base and J 1 base, with 5 bases left between them. Germline lookup yields CDR1 SQVTM and CDR2 ANQGSEA. CDR3 sequence: CSVEAGSNQPQHF. In DNA form, the CDR3 reads TGCAGCGTTGAAGCTGGGAGCAATCAGCCCCAGCATTTT.

This clonotype qualifies as medium-sized. J is TRBJ1-2 and V is TRBV19; D unresolved. Germline assignment: CDR1 LNHDA and CDR2 SQIVND (reference sequence). V was clipped by 7 bases and J by 8 bases, with 17 bases between them. This CDR3 comprises 13 residues. The CDR3 here is CASTMGLDWGYTF. CDR3 DNA: TGTGCCAGTACCATGGGTCTCGACTGGGGCTACACCTTC.

The chain combines TRBV7-9 with TRBJ2-2; TRBD2 is a possible D gene (5 bases). Trimming shortened V by 3 bases and J by 2 bases, and 16 bases separated the two germline ends. The CDR3 contains 17 residues. CDR1 is SEHNR, CDR2 FQNEAQ, per germline (reference sequence). Here the CDR3 reads CASSLSGLPSNTGELFF. The CDR3 DNA is TGTGCCAGCAGCTTGAGCGGATTACCCTCTAACACCGGGGAGCTGTTTTTT.

In its sample, this clonotype is medium-sized (0.01 to 0.1%). V and J are TRBV4-2 and TRBJ2-4, with a weak D call TRBD1 (6 bases). The CDR3 loop spans 15 amino acids. The germline CDR1 and CDR2 sequences are LGHNA and YNFKEQ. Trimming removed 5 bases at V and 1 base at J, with 12 bases between. The CDR3 reads CASSSDRSAKNIQYF. The CDR3 nucleotides read TGTGCCAGCAGCTCCGACAGGTCGGCCAAAAACATTCAGTACTTC.

This clonotype ranks as large. The gene calls are TRBV3-1 and TRBJ1-2; D is ambiguous. The germline V and J ends were trimmed by 4 bases and 1 base, with 10 bases remaining between them. CDR3 size: 14 residues. Germline lookup yields CDR1 LGHDT and CDR2 YNNKEL (reference sequence). The CDR3: CASSRTIDNYGYTF. The CDR3 nucleotides are TGTGCCAGCAGCCGGACCATTGATAACTATGGCTACACCTTC.

In this sample, this clonotype is medium-sized (0.01 to 0.1%). The chain carries TRBV7-9 and TRBJ1-1; D gene unclear. Trimming removed 3 bases from V and 0 bases from J, with 11 bases in between. The germline V gene encodes CDR1 SEHNR and CDR2 FQNEAQ (reference sequence). This CDR3 region has 15 residues. The CDR3 here is CASSFGEPMNTEAFF. In DNA form, the CDR3 reads TGTGCCAGCAGCTTTGGGGAGCCTATGAACACTGAAGCTTTCTTT.

This clonotype is categorized as large. The chain uses TRBV5-5 and TRBJ2-1; 13 bases fit TRBD2. The germline V gene has CDR1 SGHKS and CDR2 YYEKEE (reference sequence). With V trimmed by 7 bases and J by 7 bases, 17 bases remained unmatched. The CDR3 runs to 18 residues. CDR3 residues: CASSTGGFPGLAGNEQFF. DNA for the CDR3: TGTGCCAGCTCCACAGGGGGCTTTCCGGGACTAGCGGGGAATGAGCAGTTCTTC. Full variable domain (missing parts from reference TRBV5-5 and TRBJ2-1): DAGVTQSPTHLIKTRGQQVTLRCSPISGHKSVSWYQQVLGQGPQFIFQYYEKEERGRGNFPDRFSARQFPNYSSELNVNALLLGDSALYLCASSTGGFPGLAGNEQFFGPGTRLTVL.

By frequency in the sample, this clonotype is medium-sized. The rearrangement uses TRBV5-1 and TRBJ2-7; no definite D call. CDR1 SGHRS and CDR2 YFSETQ come from the germline V gene. This CDR3 region has 17 residues. The V gene lost 0 bases and the J gene lost 0 bases, with 16 bases spanning the gap. CDR3 DNA sequence: TGCGCCAGCAGCTTGGCCAGTTCGGCCACGGTCTCCTACGAGCAGTACTTC. Translating it yields CASSLASSATVSYEQYF.

By its share, this clonotype is large (0.1 to 1%). J is TRBJ2-5 and V is TRBV20-1; D gene uncertain. Trimming pared 2 bases from V and 2 bases from J, leaving 3 bases between. Per germline, CDR1 DFQATT and CDR2 SNEGSKA (reference sequence). The CDR3 length is 11 residues. Here the CDR3 DNA reads TGCAGTGCTAGACTTCAAGAGACCCAGTACTTC. Residues: CSARLQETQYF.

By sample fraction, this clonotype is large. The rearrangement joins TRBV18 to TRBJ2-6; 7 bases are a match to TRBD2. The V gene end was trimmed by 3 bases and the J gene end by 1 base; junction bases not matched to a gene: 3. CDR3 length: 16 amino acids. Germline V gene sequence: CDR1 KGHSH, CDR2 LQKENI. In nucleotides, the CDR3 is TGTGCCAGCTCACCTGGGGAGGGGTCTGGGGCCAACGTCCTGACTTTC. This translates into CASSPGEGSGANVLTF.

In its sample, this clonotype is medium-sized (0.01 to 0.1%). This rearrangement joins TRBV7-9 to TRBJ2-7; perhaps TRBD1 as D (5 bases). The germline V and J ends were trimmed by 5 bases and 2 bases, with 13 bases remaining between them. The CDR3 sequence is 14 residues long. Germline CDR1 and CDR2: SEHNR and FQNEAQ (reference sequence). The CDR3 DNA reads as TGTGCCAGCAGCGGACACAAGAATCCCTACGAGCAGTACTTC. Translation gives CASSGHKNPYEQYF.

This clonotype is categorized as large. The genes are TRBV3-1 and TRBJ2-6; no firm D call. The ends were cut back, 5 bases at V and 0 bases at J, with 11 bases in the middle. The CDR3 loop spans 16 amino acids. CDR1 LGHDT and CDR2 YNNKEL come from the germline V gene (reference sequence). CDR3 DNA sequence: TGTGCCAGCAGCAATGGTTTGGGCTCTGGGGCCAACGTCCTGACTTTC. It codes for CASSNGLGSGANVLTF.

This clonotype qualifies as large. The chain employs TRBV20-1 and TRBJ1-4; D call uncertain. Germline CDR1 DFQATT, CDR2 SNEGSKA (reference sequence). The ends were cut back, 0 bases at V and 5 bases at J, with 13 bases in the middle. This CDR3 spans 15 amino acids. The CDR3 reads CSARDGDIRNEKLFF. CDR3 nucleotides: TGCAGTGCTAGAGATGGGGATATTCGGAATGAAAAACTGTTTTTT.

By sample fraction, this clonotype is large. The chain couples TRBV25-1 to TRBJ1-5; the D is unclear. The CDR3 is made up of 14 amino acids. The ends were cut back, 8 bases at V and 0 bases at J, with 11 bases in the middle. Germline CDR1 reads MGHDK; CDR2 reads SYGVNS. The CDR3 DNA reads as TGTGCCAGCGGAAGACGGGATAGCAATCAGCCCCAGCATTTT. It translates to CASGRRDSNQPQHF.

By sample fraction, this clonotype is medium-sized (0.01 to 0.1%). The V call is TRBV6-5, the J call TRBJ1-1, with 11 nucleotides matching TRBD1. The CDR3 runs to 13 residues. V was pared by 10 bases and J by 8 bases, with 9 bases of the junction left unmatched. The germline V gene has CDR1 MNHEY and CDR2 SVGAGI. This CDR3 is CATWGQGGREAFF. CDR3 DNA sequence: TGTGCCACCTGGGGACAGGGGGGACGGGAAGCTTTCTTT.

This clonotype is labeled as large (0.1 to 1%). This chain connects TRBV6-5 to TRBJ1-5, with D unclear. Deletions cut 0 bases from V and 6 bases from J, with 9 bases between. Germline loops: CDR1 MNHEY, CDR2 SVGAGI. The CDR3 spans 14 residues. CDR3 in amino acids: CASSYSTVGQPQHF. The DNA for the CDR3 is TGTGCCAGCAGTTACTCCACAGTAGGTCAGCCCCAGCATTTT.

By sample share, this clonotype is large (0.1 to 1%). This rearrangement joins TRBV29-1 to TRBJ1-4, with D hard to call. The ends were cut back, 1 base at V and 5 bases at J, with 8 bases in the middle. This CDR3 has 13 amino acids. CDR1 SQVTM and CDR2 ANQGSEA come from the germline V gene. The CDR3 reads CSVEGTANEKLFF. In DNA form, the CDR3 reads TGCAGCGTTGAAGGGACCGCGAATGAAAAACTGTTTTTT.

This clonotype is labeled as large. Sequence at one end of the junction differs from germline and may be a read error. The V call is TRBV6-6, the J call TRBJ2-7; D remains unclear. The length of the CDR3 is 14 residues. In germline, CDR1 is MNHNY, CDR2 SVGAGI (reference sequence). Written as DNA, the CDR3 is TGTGCCGGCAGTTCAGGCGACGTTTCCTACGAGCAGTACTTC. Protein product: CAGSSGDVSYEQYF.